Following are 32 T cell receptor beta chains from one sample sequenced in a study of blood T cell repertoires in COVID-19. This table comes from immunoSEQ multiplex PCR, and its TCRdb copy is limited to in-frame clones, with some not included. The sample has under 45,000 clones, around 80% seen once. The specimen sequenced was peripheral blood. The receptors were sampled from a human donor in a cohort sampled during active COVID-19.

The sample holds one count of this clone. This rearrangement joins TRBV28 to TRBJ1-4; 7 bases line up with TRBD1. CDR1 and CDR2 (germline): MDHEN, SYDVKM. CDR3 size: 14 residues. Unmatched junction bases numbered 10, after V lost 7 bases and J lost 8 bases. The CDR3 spells CASKEGRGWEKLFF. CDR3 coding DNA: TGTGCCAGCAAGGAGGGCAGGGGGTGGGAAAAACTGTTTTTT.

This clone was observed a handful of times. At one of its ends the junction is not consistent with the germline gene, which may arise from a read error. The chain uses TRBV7-7 and TRBJ2-5; 9 positions match TRBD1. Germline V lookup: CDR1 SSHAT, CDR2 FNYEAQ (reference sequence). CDR3 size: 13 residues. The CDR3 is CASSSTGGETQYF. For the CDR3, the DNA is TGTGCTAGCAGCTCGACAGGGGGGGAGACCCAGTACTTC. Looking up the rest from reference TRBV7-7 and TRBJ2-5 gives the full variable domain: GAGVSQSPRYKVTKRGQDVTLRCDPISSHATLYWYQQALGQGPEFLTYFNYEAQPDKSGLPSDRFSAERPEGSISTLTIQRTEQRDSAMYRCASSSTGGETQYFGPGTRLLVL.

The V and J genes are TRBV12-3 or TRBV12-4 and TRBJ1-2; 9 positions match TRBD1. CDR3 length: 12 residues. Trimming took 4 bases from V and 14 from J; bases not matched to a gene: 8. Written as DNA, the CDR3 is TGTGCCAGCAGTTCGACAGGGGGAACGTGGACCTTC. Its protein product is CASSSTGGTWTF.

The chain carries TRBV19 and TRBJ1-5, with D unclear. The CDR3 consists of 16 residues. Deletions cut 6 bases from V and 2 bases from J, with 17 bases between. Germline V lookup: CDR1 LNHDA, CDR2 SQIVND (reference sequence). As DNA, the CDR3 is TGTGCCAGTAGCCCCGACTTGGGTAGTGGCAATCAGCCCCAGCATTTT. Protein product: CASSPDLGSGNQPQHF.

The chain carries TRBV5-1 and TRBJ2-5; 7 bases line up with TRBD2. Looked up from germline, CDR1 is SGHRS and CDR2 is YFSETQ. The CDR3 spans 14 residues. The V and J ends lost 4 bases and 2 bases, in that order; junction bases with no gene match: 5. The CDR3 DNA is TGCGCCAGCAGCGAGACTAGCACGCAAGAGACCCAGTACTTC. It encodes CASSETSTQETQYF.

This rearrangement joins TRBV6-5 to TRBJ2-1; TRBD2 aligns across 11 bases. V was clipped by 2 bases and J by 7 bases; unmatched bases: 7. Germline V gene lookup returns CDR1 MNHEY and CDR2 SVGAGI. This CDR3 contains 16 residues. This CDR3 reads CASSYRRTSGFNEQFF. In nucleotides, the CDR3 is TGTGCCAGCAGTTACCGAAGGACTAGCGGGTTTAATGAGCAGTTCTTC.

The chain combines TRBV4-1 with TRBJ2-3, with D perhaps TRBD1 (6 bases). The CDR3 has 16 residues. The V end lost 1 base, the J end lost 6 bases, and 17 bases lay between the germline ends. Germline CDR1 is MGHRA and CDR2 is YSYEKL. The DNA of the CDR3 is TGCGCCAGCAGCCAAGGGACAGACTCCGGCAGGGATACGCAGTATTTT. Its protein is CASSQGTDSGRDTQYF.

The genes are TRBV29-1 and TRBJ1-1, with TRBD1 identical over 8 bases. V shed 7 bases and J 7 bases; nucleotides not matched to a gene: 11. The CDR3 totals 13 residues. Germline V lookup: CDR1 SQVTM, CDR2 ANQGSEA. DNA of the CDR3: TGCAGCGGCCGACAGGGGAGAGGAAATGAAGCTTTCTTT. Its protein is CSGRQGRGNEAFF.

The chain recombines TRBV6-5 with TRBJ1-5; the D is unclear. The CDR3 covers 15 residues. V was shortened by 0 bases and J by 0 bases, with 6 bases between the two germline ends. Germline V gene lookup returns CDR1 MNHEY and CDR2 SVGAGI. CDR3 sequence: CASSYSGASNQPQHF. CDR3 in DNA: TGTGCCAGCAGTTACTCGGGAGCTAGCAATCAGCCCCAGCATTTT.

J is TRBJ2-1 and V is TRBV6-5; D may be TRBD2 (5 bases). The length of the CDR3 is 15 residues. With 6 bases removed from V and 8 bases from J, the gap between germline ends came to 20 bases. Germline-derived CDR1 and CDR2 are MNHEY and SVGAGI. CDR3 region: CASSPPGYELHEQFF. CDR3 sequence (DNA): TGTGCCAGCAGCCCCCCGGGATACGAGCTCCATGAGCAGTTCTTC.

This chain uses TRBV5-4 with TRBJ2-5; 10 bases fit TRBD1. Germline loops: CDR1 SGHNT, CDR2 YYREEE (reference sequence). The CDR3 spans 15 residues. V lost 4 bases to trimming and J lost 4 bases; unmatched junction nucleotides: 7. The CDR3: CASSVTTGGGETQYF. For the CDR3, the DNA is TGTGCCAGCAGCGTAACGACAGGGGGCGGAGAGACCCAGTACTTC.

The CDR3 is CASTVGPNQETQYF. The CDR3 bases are TGCGCCAGCACCGTGGGGCCAAACCAAGAGACCCAGTACTTC. This chain links TRBV5-1 with TRBJ2-5; D is possibly TRBD1 (5 bases). Germline-derived CDR1 and CDR2 are SGHRS and YFSETQ. Trimming cost V 6 bases and J 0 bases, with 12 bases left between them. This CDR3 region has 14 residues. Supplemented by reference TRBV5-1 and TRBJ2-5, the full variable domain reads KAGVTQTPRYLIKTRGQQVTLSCSPISGHRSVSWYQQTPGQGLQFLFEYFSETQRNKGNFPGRFSGRQFSNSRSEMNVSTLELGDSALYLCASTVGPNQETQYFGPGTRLLVL.

V usage is TRBV9 and J usage is TRBJ2-1, with a weak D call TRBD1 (6 bases). CDR3 length equals 13 residues. CDR1 and CDR2 from the germline V gene are SGDLS and YYNGEE. Trimming pared 2 bases from V and 5 bases from J, leaving 8 bases between. In nucleotides, the CDR3 is TGTGCCAGCAGCGTTGGGGACAACAATGAGCAGTTCTTC. It encodes CASSVGDNNEQFF. Using reference TRBV9 and TRBJ2-1 for the parts outside the CDR3, the full variable domain is DSGVTQTPKHLITATGQRVTLRCSPRSGDLSVYWYQQSLDQGLQFLIQYYNGEERAKGNILERFSAQQFPDLHSELNLSSLELGDSALYFCASSVGDNNEQFFGPGTRLTVL.

This chain uses TRBV27 with TRBJ1-2; tentatively, D is TRBD1 (6 bases). Between the trimmed V and J ends, which lost 3 bases and 8 bases, there was a span of 10 bases. This CDR3 is 12 amino acids long. Per germline, CDR1 MNHEY and CDR2 SMNVEV (reference sequence). CDR3 nucleotides: TGTGCCAGCAGTTTCTGGGGGCGCGGCTACACCTTC. This translates into CASSFWGRGYTF.

This clone was seen a single time. The chain joins TRBV5-6 to TRBJ2-4; TRBD2 matches at 7 bases. The V segment lost 1 base and the J segment 0 bases; nucleotides outside the gene matches: 4. The germline CDR1 and CDR2 sequences are SGHDT and YYEEEE. The CDR3 has 16 residues. CDR3 amino acids: CASSLWLAVAKNIQYF. CDR3 coding DNA: TGTGCCAGCAGCTTGTGGCTAGCGGTAGCCAAAAACATTCAGTACTTC. Complete variable domain (other parts from reference TRBV5-6 and TRBJ2-4): DAGVTQSPTHLIKTRGQQVTLRCSPKSGHDTVSWYQQALGQGPQFIFQYYEEEERQRGNFPDRFSGHQFPNYSSELNVNALLLGDSALYLCASSLWLAVAKNIQYFGAGTRLSVL.

The count of this clone is one. The V call is TRBV19, the J call TRBJ1-5; 9 nucleotides line up with TRBD1. This CDR3 contains 14 residues. CDR1 is LNHDA, CDR2 SQIVND, per germline (reference sequence). V lost 7 bases, J lost 6 bases, and 7 bases stayed unmatched. The CDR3 loop is CASMGTGPVQPQHF. The CDR3 DNA is TGTGCCAGTATGGGGACAGGGCCCGTTCAGCCCCAGCATTTT. The whole variable domain, remainder taken from reference TRBV19 and TRBJ1-5, is DGGITQSPKYLFRKEGQNVTLSCEQNLNHDAMYWYRQDPGQGLRLIYYSQIVNDFQKGDIAEGYSVSREKKESFPLTVTSAQKNPTAFYLCASMGTGPVQPQHFGDGTRLSIL.

The chain couples TRBV27 to TRBJ1-6; 8 bases are shared with TRBD1. The CDR3 totals 16 residues. Germline V CDR1 and CDR2: MNHEY, SMNVEV (reference sequence). Trimming at V came to 6 bases and at J to 7 bases, leaving 11 bases not matched to a gene. CDR3 loop: CASSSRKTGDNSPLHF. The DNA for the CDR3 is TGTGCCAGCAGCTCGCGAAAGACAGGGGACAATTCACCCCTCCACTTT.

The chain has TRBV11-2 and TRBJ2-3; D unclear. The CDR3 covers 12 residues. Germline CDR1 and CDR2: SGHAT and FQNNGV. V lost 5 bases and J 6 bases, leaving 9 bases between the germline ends. CDR3 sequence (DNA): TGTGCCAGCAGCCCATCATTGGATACGCAGTATTTT. It yields the protein CASSPSLDTQYF.

The chain combines TRBV28 with TRBJ2-7, with TRBD1 as a possible D gene (5 bases). The CDR3 is 17 residues long. V was clipped by 5 bases and J by 2 bases, with 22 bases between them. CDR1 MDHEN and CDR2 SYDVKM come from the germline V gene. CDR3 region: CASSPSLSVGLTYEQYV. CDR3 coding DNA: TGTGCCAGCAGTCCGTCATTATCCGTGGGGCTAACCTACGAGCAGTACGTC.

V gene TRBV18 combines with J gene TRBJ2-1, with a possible D match to TRBD1 (7 bases). CDR1 KGHSH and CDR2 LQKENI come from the germline V gene. The V gene lost 7 bases and the J gene lost 5 bases, with 24 bases spanning the gap. The CDR3 covers 17 residues. CDR3 residues: CASFPGGLALGDNEQFF. In DNA, the CDR3 is TGTGCCAGCTTCCCAGGGGGACTGGCGTTAGGCGACAATGAGCAGTTCTTC. The variable domain in full, with the rest retrieved from reference TRBV18 and TRBJ2-1, is NAGVMQNPRHLVRRRGQEARLRCSPMKGHSHVYWYRQLPEEGLKFMVYLQKENIIDESGMPKERFSAEFPKEGPSILRIQQVVRGDSAAYFCASFPGGLALGDNEQFFGPGTRLTVL.

The chain is built from TRBV2 and TRBJ2-3; TRBD2 is a possible D gene (5 bases). The V gene lost 8 bases and the J gene lost 0 bases, with 15 bases spanning the gap. Per germline, CDR1 SNHLY and CDR2 FYNNEI. This CDR3 has 15 residues. The CDR3 nucleotides read TGTGCCAGCGGCCGGGATAGGACTAGCACAGATACGCAGTATTTT. As protein: CASGRDRTSTDTQYF.

The chain is built from TRBV29-1 and TRBJ2-3; tentatively, D is TRBD1 (6 bases). Germline V lookup: CDR1 SQVTM, CDR2 ANQGSEA. This CDR3 has 13 amino acids. The germline V and J ends were trimmed by 7 bases and 3 bases, with 14 bases remaining between them. CDR3 DNA sequence: TGCAGCGCCACCCCCAGGGGAACAGATACGCAGTATTTT. This sequence encodes CSATPRGTDTQYF.

This sequence joins TRBV5-4 and TRBJ2-1; perhaps TRBD1 as D (6 bases). The V end lost 4 bases, the J end lost 0 bases, and 17 bases lay between the germline ends. CDR3 length: 17 residues. Per the germline V gene, CDR1 is SGHNT and CDR2 is YYREEE (reference sequence). CDR3 coding DNA: TGTGCCAGCAGCCCCCAGCCCAGGGGCCACTCCTACAATGAGCAGTTCTTC. It codes for CASSPQPRGHSYNEQFF.

This clone turned up a few times. The chain has TRBV14 and TRBJ2-7; 9 bases fit TRBD2. The J segment lost 0 bases and the V segment lost 0 bases, leaving 15 bases of the junction unmatched. Germline CDR1 reads SGHDN; CDR2 reads FVKESK. This CDR3 has 20 residues. As DNA, the CDR3 is TGTGCCAGCAGCCAAGATCCTGGGACTAGCCTTCCCTATCGCTCCTACGAGCAGTACTTC. Its translation is CASSQDPGTSLPYRSYEQYF.

The chain couples TRBV7-2 to TRBJ1-2; maybe TRBD1 (6 bases). The CDR3 extends over 16 amino acids. Germline-derived CDR1 and CDR2 are SGHTA and FQGNSA. The ends were cut back, 2 bases at V and 3 bases at J, with 16 bases in the middle. The CDR3 DNA sequence: TGTGCCAGCAGCTTACCCGCAGGGGATGAGGACTATGGCTACACCTTC. Translated: CASSLPAGDEDYGYTF.

About this clone itself: Other DNA sequences from this sample encode an identical CDR3 as well. V is TRBV6-2 or TRBV6-3 and J is TRBJ2-7; D gene unclear. The CDR3 contains 12 residues. The germline V gene has CDR1 MNHEY and CDR2 SVGEGT. Deletions cut 3 bases from V and 6 bases from J, with 9 bases between. CDR3 loop: CASSYDRGEQYF. The CDR3 DNA reads as TGTGCCAGCAGTTATGATCGCGGCGAGCAGTACTTC.

This chain links TRBV5-1 with TRBJ1-2, with 8 nucleotides matching TRBD1. This CDR3 comprises 12 residues. V lost 5 bases and J lost 8; bases outside the gene matches: 5. Germline loops: CDR1 SGHRS, CDR2 YFSETQ. The CDR3 is CASRADREGYTF. CDR3 nucleotide sequence: TGCGCCAGCAGAGCGGACAGGGAAGGCTACACCTTC. The full variable domain, completed using reference TRBV5-1 and TRBJ1-2, is KAGVTQTPRYLIKTRGQQVTLSCSPISGHRSVSWYQQTPGQGLQFLFEYFSETQRNKGNFPGRFSGRQFSNSRSEMNVSTLELGDSALYLCASRADREGYTFGSGTRLTVV.

The rearrangement links TRBV3-1 (or the pseudogene TRBV3-2) to TRBJ1-1; TRBD1 matches 10 bases. This CDR3 region has 17 residues. Trimming removed 4 bases from V and 1 base from J; junction bases left unmatched: 9. Germline CDR1 and CDR2: LGHDT and YNNKEL (reference sequence). The CDR3 DNA reads as TGTGCCAGCAGCCCAGGACAGGGGGGTAAGAAGAACACTGAAGCTTTCTTT. Translating it yields CASSPGQGGKKNTEAFF.

The rearrangement uses TRBV5-1 and TRBJ2-7; D remains unclear. This CDR3 region has 14 residues. Trimming shortened V by 0 bases and J by 1 base, and 8 bases separated the two germline ends. From germline, CDR1 is SGHRS and CDR2 YFSETQ. The DNA for the CDR3 is TGCGCCAGCAGCTTGGGGCCCCCATCCTACGAGCAGTACGTC. The encoded protein is CASSLGPPSYEQYV.

This clone was seen a handful of times. The chain carries TRBV27 and TRBJ1-6; perhaps TRBD1 as D (6 bases). Trimming stripped 6 bases from V and 7 bases from J, with 13 bases between. This CDR3 comprises 14 residues. The germline gives CDR1 MNHEY, CDR2 SMNVEV (reference sequence). The CDR3 nucleotides are TGTGCCAGCAGCCGGCTTACAGGGAATTCACCCCTCCACTTT. It encodes CASSRLTGNSPLHF.

This rearrangement joins TRBV6-1 to TRBJ2-1; 8 bases are a match to TRBD1. Germline values: CDR1 MNHNS, CDR2 SASEGT. V lost 1 base, J lost 5 bases, and 1 base stayed unmatched. This CDR3 is 14 amino acids long. CDR3 nucleotides: TGTGCCAGCAGTGAAGGGACAGGGAACAATGAGCAGTTCTTC. Amino acids: CASSEGTGNNEQFF.

This clone was seen a handful of times. This CDR3 reads CACRLFTYEQYV. For the CDR3, the DNA is TGTGCCTGTCGACTGTTTACCTACGAGCAGTACGTC. The chain is built from TRBV30 and TRBJ2-7; D gene unclear. The germline V gene encodes CDR1 GTSNPN and CDR2 SVGIG (reference sequence). This CDR3 is 12 amino acids long. The V and J ends lost 6 bases and 2 bases respectively, with 11 bases between them.